This section outlines one T cell receptor beta chain sequence together with its context. Its antigen is currently unknown. The data were taken from a study of somatic mutations in cytotoxic T cells in rheumatoid arthritis. This CDR3 has 15 residues. V was clipped by 6 bases and J by 7 bases; unmatched bases: 12. CDR1 and CDR2 (germline): SGHVS, FQNEAQ. Points from the study as a whole: Rheumatoid arthritis patients showed CD8+ clonality increasing with age, unlike healthy controls.

Original analysis: Among patient CD8+ clones larger than 1%, matches to published virus-specific TCRB sequences were rare. Using immunoSEQ multiplex PCR, the repertoire was profiled, and TCRdb retains in-frame clones only, with some absent. The V and J calls and the clone size are those of that table, but D and trimming were determined from the DNA. The sample carries around 20,000 clones, approximately 83% recorded once. The genes are TRBV7-8 and TRBJ1-2, with 9 bases that match TRBD1. The clonotype comes from a man in his late teens or twenties with rheumatoid arthritis. The sequenced sample was CD8+ T cells sorted from blood. Here the CDR3 DNA reads TGTGCCAGCAGGCGAACCGGGACAGGGATAAGTGGCTACACCTTC. Amino acids: CASRRTGTGISGYTF.